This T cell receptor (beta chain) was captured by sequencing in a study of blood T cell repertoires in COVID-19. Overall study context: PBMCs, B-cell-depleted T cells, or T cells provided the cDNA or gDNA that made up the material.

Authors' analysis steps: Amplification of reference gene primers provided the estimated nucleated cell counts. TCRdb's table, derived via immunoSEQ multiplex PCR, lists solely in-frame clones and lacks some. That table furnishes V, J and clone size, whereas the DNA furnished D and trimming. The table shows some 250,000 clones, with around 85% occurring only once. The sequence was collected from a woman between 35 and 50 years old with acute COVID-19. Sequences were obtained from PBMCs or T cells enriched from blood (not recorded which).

The CDR3 DNA is TGCGCCAGCAGCTTCTTAGCGGGTCGCTCCTACGAGCAGTACTTC. It codes for CASSFLAGRSYEQYF. The chain uses TRBV5-1 and TRBJ2-7; 7 bases map to TRBD2. J lost 0 bases, V lost 2 bases, and 5 bases had no gene match. This CDR3 is built from 15 residues. Germline lookup yields CDR1 SGHRS and CDR2 YFSETQ.